The 20 T cell receptor beta chains presented below share a single source sample, sequenced in a study of Ad26.COV2.S vaccination and SARS-CoV-2 variants. The protocol was immunoSEQ multiplex PCR, while the TCRdb copy is restricted to in-frame clones and leaves out a portion. The sample gives approximately 300,000 clones, about 86% of which show up once; approximately 1.9% is in the top ten. Treatment noted: roughly 18 received Ad26.COV2.S at low or high dose, single or two shots; five or six received placebo; per-sample allocation not given. Collection of samples fell on day 63 after the first vaccine or placebo injection. The starting material was peripheral blood, obtained in a trial of Ad26.COV2.S vaccine versus placebo. These receptor sequences come from a person aged 18-65 years who received the Ad26.COV2.S COVID-19 vaccine or a placebo.

This clone has only a few counts. V usage is TRBV7-2 and J usage is TRBJ1-1, with D unclear. Germline V gene data show CDR1 as SGHTA and CDR2 as FQGNSA. The CDR3 consists of 14 residues. Trimming stripped 7 bases from V and 1 base from J, with 13 bases between. CDR3: CASTRLVWNTEAFF. The CDR3 DNA sequence: TGTGCCAGCACGCGTTTAGTTTGGAACACTGAAGCTTTCTTT.

This clone showed up just once. This chain links TRBV18 with TRBJ2-3, with 14 bases that match TRBD2. There are 18 residues in the CDR3. Germline V CDR1 and CDR2: KGHSH, LQKENI. The V gene end was trimmed by 3 bases and the J gene end by 0 bases; junction bases not matched to a gene: 5. CDR3 protein: CASSPPGLAGASTDTQYF. The CDR3 region has the DNA TGTGCCAGCTCACCGCCGGGACTAGCGGGGGCCAGCACAGATACGCAGTATTTT. Complete variable domain (other parts from reference TRBV18 and TRBJ2-3): NAGVMQNPRHLVRRRGQEARLRCSPMKGHSHVYWYRQLPEEGLKFMVYLQKENIIDESGMPKERFSAEFPKEGPSILRIQQVVRGDSAAYFCASSPPGLAGASTDTQYFGPGTRLTVL.

The gene calls are TRBV27 and TRBJ1-5; D is uncertain. The CDR3 extends over 14 amino acids. V lost 2 bases and J 4 bases, leaving 9 bases between the germline ends. Germline V gives CDR1 MNHEY, CDR2 SMNVEV (reference sequence). This chain's CDR3 is CASSLRGINQPQHF. The CDR3 nucleotides are TGTGCCAGCAGTTTAAGAGGAATTAATCAGCCCCAGCATTTT.

This chain uses TRBV5-1 with TRBJ1-4; unclear D gene. This CDR3 is built from 13 residues. V was cut by 4 bases and J by 2 bases, with 6 bases left in between. Germline V gene data show CDR1 as SGHRS and CDR2 as YFSETQ. The DNA for the CDR3 is TGCGCCAGCAGCCGTGGCACTAATGAAAAACTGTTTTTT. This sequence encodes CASSRGTNEKLFF. Drawing the rest from reference TRBV5-1 and TRBJ1-4, the complete variable domain is KAGVTQTPRYLIKTRGQQVTLSCSPISGHRSVSWYQQTPGQGLQFLFEYFSETQRNKGNFPGRFSGRQFSNSRSEMNVSTLELGDSALYLCASSRGTNEKLFFGSGTQLSVL.

The chain has TRBV15 and TRBJ2-6; D remains unclear. Germline V CDR1 and CDR2: LNHNV, YYDKDF (reference sequence). The CDR3 runs 15 residues. V dropped 1 base and J dropped 1 base, with 5 bases sitting between them. For the CDR3, the DNA is TGTGCCACCAGCAGAGGGGAATCTGGGGCCAACGTCCTGACTTTC. It translates to CATSRGESGANVLTF.

This clone is a singleton in its sample. The chain employs TRBV6-1 and TRBJ1-2, with a possible D match to TRBD1 (5 bases). The germline V gene has CDR1 MNHNS and CDR2 SASEGT. Trimming left V 1 base short and J 3 bases short, with 12 bases between. This CDR3 contains 15 residues. Here the CDR3 DNA reads TGTGCCAGCAGTGAAGTAACTGGGGACCACTATGGCTACACCTTC. It codes for CASSEVTGDHYGYTF.

This clone appeared a single time. The rearrangement joins TRBV4-1 to TRBJ1-2, with TRBD1 matching 9 bases. The CDR3 runs 21 residues. Germline values: CDR1 MGHRA, CDR2 YSYEKL. J was trimmed by 13 bases and V by 4 bases; bases with no gene match: 34. The chain's CDR3 is CASSPRIRTGAEYWAMASPTF. DNA of the CDR3: TGCGCCAGCAGCCCTCGGATTCGGACAGGGGCAGAGTATTGGGCTATGGCTAGTCCCACCTTC.

J is TRBJ1-2 and V is TRBV27; 10 nucleotides line up with TRBD1. This CDR3 comprises 13 residues. The junction had 6 bases not matched to a gene; V was cut back by 6 bases and J by 8 bases. Per the germline V gene, CDR1 is MNHEY and CDR2 is SMNVEV (reference sequence). This CDR3 reads CASSPGQGRGYTF. CDR3 DNA sequence: TGTGCCAGCAGCCCGGGACAGGGGAGAGGCTACACCTTC.

The rearrangement uses TRBV19 and TRBJ1-1; the match to TRBD1 covers 7 bases. The CDR3 is made up of 13 amino acids. Germline V gives CDR1 LNHDA, CDR2 SQIVND (reference sequence). Trimming cost V 7 bases and J 7 bases; bases outside gene matches: 9. CDR3 region: CASIPGWTGEAFF. The CDR3 coding sequence is TGTGCCAGTATCCCTGGGTGGACAGGTGAAGCTTTCTTT.

The chain recombines TRBV13 with TRBJ2-7; D remains unclear. This CDR3 spans 13 amino acids. Germline lookup yields CDR1 PRHDT and CDR2 FYEKMQ (reference sequence). The V end lost 4 bases, the J end lost 6 bases, and 13 bases lay between the germline ends. The CDR3 coding sequence is TGTGCCAGCAGCTCCCGGGTCATACGCGAGCAGTACTTC. It translates to CASSSRVIREQYF.

This sequence joins TRBV4-1 and TRBJ2-7, with a tentative D call TRBD1 (5 bases). The germline gives CDR1 MGHRA, CDR2 YSYEKL. The CDR3 length is 15 residues. V lost 4 bases and J lost 9, with 22 bases in between. The CDR3 bases are TGCGCCAGCAGCCGCACCCTCGACGGACAATCGGGGCAGTACTTC. This codes for CASSRTLDGQSGQYF.

The chain has TRBV12-3 or TRBV12-4 and TRBJ1-6; D not resolved. The CDR3 consists of 13 residues. The V and J ends lost 5 bases and 8 bases respectively, with 10 bases between them. CDR3 loop: CASSGGLDSPLHF. In nucleotides, the CDR3 is TGTGCCAGCAGTGGTGGGTTGGATTCACCCCTCCACTTT.

The rearrangement links TRBV7-2 to TRBJ1-1, with TRBD1 matching over 7 bases. From germline, CDR1 is SGHTA and CDR2 FQGNSA. The CDR3 length is 15 residues. Germline trimming cut 0 bases from V and 3 bases from J; bases unmatched to any gene: 4. CDR3 sequence (DNA): TGTGCCAGCAGCTTAGCTTCAGGGGGATACACTGAAGCTTTCTTT. Translation gives CASSLASGGYTEAFF.

The count of this clone is one. At one end, the junction sequence differs from germline, possibly due to a read error. The chain carries TRBV5-6 and TRBJ1-2; tentative D call: TRBD1 (6 bases). Germline V gives CDR1 SGHDT, CDR2 YYEEEE. The CDR3 sequence is 16 residues long. The CDR3 spells CASRFRGGSANYGYTF. The CDR3, as DNA: TGTGCCAGCCGCTTTAGGGGGGGCTCGGCAAACTATGGCTACACCTTC.

The chain recombines TRBV6-5 with TRBJ1-5; tentative D call: TRBD1 (5 bases). Deletions cut 6 bases from V and 4 bases from J, with 10 bases between. The germline CDR1 and CDR2 sequences are MNHEY and SVGAGI. The CDR3 totals 13 residues. The CDR3 nucleotides are TGTGCCAGCAGGGCAGGGCGGAATCAGCCCCAGCATTTT. Protein: CASRAGRNQPQHF.

The genes are TRBV6-1 and TRBJ1-1, with D perhaps TRBD1 (6 bases). This CDR3 comprises 14 residues. Deletions cut 3 bases from V and 4 bases from J, with 12 bases between. Germline V gene lookup returns CDR1 MNHNS and CDR2 SASEGT. The CDR3 DNA reads TGTGCCAGCAGTGATACAGGGTTCGTCACTGAAGCTTTCTTT. Translation: CASSDTGFVTEAFF.

The gene calls are TRBV2 and TRBJ2-7; 7 nucleotides line up with TRBD1. J was trimmed by 2 bases and V by 5 bases; bases with no gene match: 9. CDR1 is SNHLY, CDR2 FYNNEI, per germline. The CDR3 length is 15 residues. Here the CDR3 DNA reads TGTGCCAGCAGTCCATCCGGGACAGCCGCCTACGAGCAGTACTTC. This encodes CASSPSGTAAYEQYF. The full variable domain, its missing parts supplied by reference TRBV2 and TRBJ2-7, is EPEVTQTPSHQVTQMGQEVILRCVPISNHLYFYWYRQILGQKVEFLVSFYNNEISEKSEIFDDQFSVERPDGSNFTLKIRSTKLEDSAMYFCASSPSGTAAYEQYFGPGTRLTVT.

The chain couples TRBV3-1 (or the pseudogene TRBV3-2) to TRBJ1-1, with 9 positions matching TRBD1. V shed 5 bases and J 4 bases; nucleotides not matched to a gene: 8. The germline V gene encodes CDR1 LGHDT and CDR2 YNNKEL (reference sequence). This CDR3 has 15 amino acids. The CDR3, as DNA: TGTGCCAGCAGCGCCCGACAGGGGGTGGGCACTGAAGCTTTCTTT. Its protein is CASSARQGVGTEAFF.

The V and J genes are TRBV18 and TRBJ1-3; D uncertain. From germline, CDR1 is KGHSH and CDR2 LQKENI. The CDR3 length is 17 residues. Deletions cut 0 bases from V and 0 bases from J, with 12 bases between. CDR3 residues: CASSPPLIVGSGNTIYF. DNA of the CDR3: TGTGCCAGCTCACCACCTCTGATCGTAGGCTCTGGAAACACCATATATTTT.

V usage is TRBV29-1 and J usage is TRBJ1-2, with no clear D. The CDR3 loop spans 10 amino acids. Trimming shortened V by 1 base and J by 7 bases, and 4 bases separated the two germline ends. CDR1 is SQVTM and CDR2 is ANQGSEA in the germline V gene. CDR3 nucleotide sequence: TGCAGCGTTGAAGCTCCTGGCTACACCTTC. It encodes CSVEAPGYTF. Full variable domain (rest looked up from reference TRBV29-1 and TRBJ1-2): SAVISQKPSRDICQRGTSLTIQCQVDSQVTMMFWYRQQPGQSLTLIATANQGSEATYESGFVIDKFPISRPNLTFSTLTVSNMSPEDSSIYLCSVEAPGYTFGSGTRLTVV.